These 20 T cell receptor beta chains were all obtained from the same sample, sequenced in a study of blood T cell repertoires in COVID-19. The table came from immunoSEQ multiplex PCR; TCRdb's copy has only in-frame clones and leaves some out. The table records some 150,000 clones, 80% of them present only once. The sequenced sample was peripheral blood. These TCRs come from a man aged 60-69 years with acute or convalescent COVID-19.

The chain joins TRBV2 to TRBJ1-2; 10 nucleotides line up with TRBD1. Trimming at V came to 3 bases and at J to 7 bases, leaving 2 bases not matched to a gene. Germline values: CDR1 SNHLY, CDR2 FYNNEI. This CDR3 contains 13 residues. CDR3 nucleotide sequence: TGTGCCAGCAGTGAGGGGACAGGGGTTGGCTACACCTTC. Translation: CASSEGTGVGYTF. Supplemented by reference TRBV2 and TRBJ1-2, the full variable domain reads EPEVTQTPSHQVTQMGQEVILRCVPISNHLYFYWYRQILGQKVEFLVSFYNNEISEKSEIFDDQFSVERPDGSNFTLKIRSTKLEDSAMYFCASSEGTGVGYTFGSGTRLTVV.

This chain uses TRBV2 with TRBJ1-1, with unresolved D. CDR1 and CDR2 from the germline V gene are SNHLY and FYNNEI. The CDR3 length is 16 residues. V was trimmed by 4 bases and J by 1 base, leaving 16 bases between them. DNA for the CDR3: TGTGCCAGCAGTGGCAGACTCCTAACGTCGAACACTGAAGCTTTCTTT. Translation: CASSGRLLTSNTEAFF.

The rearrangement uses TRBV7-3 and TRBJ1-5; D possibly corresponds to TRBD1 (6 bases). The CDR3 has 16 amino acids. V lost 5 bases and J lost 2, with 16 bases in between. Germline V gene data show CDR1 as SGHTA and CDR2 as FQGTGA. CDR3 residues: CASSTPTGIGNQPQHF. The DNA of the CDR3 is TGTGCCAGCAGCACCCCGACAGGAATTGGCAATCAGCCCCAGCATTTT.

The chain uses TRBV14 and TRBJ2-1; 8 bases are shared with TRBD2. The J segment lost 12 bases and the V segment lost 4 bases, leaving 5 bases of the junction unmatched. The CDR3 consists of 12 residues. Germline lookup yields CDR1 SGHDN and CDR2 FVKESK. This CDR3 is CASSPGGAGQFF. CDR3 nucleotide sequence: TGTGCCAGCAGCCCCGGGGGGGCCGGGCAGTTCTTC.

The chain links TRBV3-1 (or the pseudogene TRBV3-2) to TRBJ2-1; TRBD2 matches at 7 bases. Germline CDR1 is LGHDT and CDR2 is YNNKEL (reference sequence). This CDR3 comprises 14 residues. V gave up 5 bases and J gave up 9 bases; unmatched junction bases: 10. CDR3 sequence reads: CASSYGLVGGEQFF. DNA of the CDR3: TGTGCCAGCAGCTACGGACTAGTGGGGGGTGAGCAGTTCTTC.

This clone was seen only a few times. This sequence joins TRBV30 and TRBJ2-7; 7 nucleotides match TRBD1. This CDR3 comprises 13 residues. V lost 2 bases to trimming and J lost 3 bases; unmatched junction nucleotides: 4. Per the germline V gene, CDR1 is GTSNPN and CDR2 is SVGIG (reference sequence). The CDR3: CAWSTGQNYEQYF. The CDR3 region has the DNA TGTGCCTGGAGTACGGGACAGAACTACGAGCAGTACTTC. Full variable domain (missing parts from reference TRBV30 and TRBJ2-7): SQTIHQWPATLVQPVGSPLSLECTVEGTSNPNLYWYRQAAGRGLQLLFYSVGIGQISSEVPQNLSASRPQDRQFILSSKKLLLSDSGFYLCAWSTGQNYEQYFGPGTRLTVT.

This clone is a singleton in its sample. The genes are TRBV6-2 or TRBV6-3 and TRBJ2-7; TRBD1 matches at 7 bases. The V and J ends lost 0 bases and 0 bases, in that order; junction bases with no gene match: 11. Germline V gene data show CDR1 as MNHEY and CDR2 as SVGEGT. CDR3 length: 18 amino acids. The CDR3 coding sequence is TGTGCCAGCAGTTACTCTGTCATCGGACAGGACTTCTCCTACGAGCAGTACTTC. Its translation: CASSYSVIGQDFSYEQYF.

As regards this clone: Different DNA sequences within this sample yield the same CDR3. The J gene is TRBJ1-5, the V gene TRBV18; maybe TRBD1 (5 bases). CDR3 size: 13 residues. Looked up from germline, CDR1 is KGHSH and CDR2 is LQKENI. V shed 2 bases and J shed 5 bases, with 7 bases lying between them. CDR3 residues: CASSPDSHQPQHF. In nucleotides, the CDR3 is TGTGCCAGCTCACCAGACAGCCATCAGCCCCAGCATTTT.

This clone was recorded only once. J is TRBJ2-3 and V is TRBV5-1; no firm D call. V was clipped by 4 bases and J by 0 bases, with 18 bases between them. Germline V gene lookup returns CDR1 SGHRS and CDR2 YFSETQ. The length of the CDR3 is 17 residues. CDR3 DNA: TGCGCCAGCAGCCCCCCCTCGGTCCTAGAAAGCACAGATACGCAGTATTTT. This encodes CASSPPSVLESTDTQYF.

The genes are TRBV18 and TRBJ2-1; 13 nucleotides match TRBD2. Per germline, CDR1 KGHSH and CDR2 LQKENI. With 6 bases clipped from V and 3 bases from J, the junction kept 14 bases outside the gene matches. The CDR3 has 19 residues. Here the CDR3 DNA reads TGTGCCAGCTCGTCCGGACTAGCGGGAGCTTTTTCTGACTACAATGAGCAGTTCTTC. This codes for CASSSGLAGAFSDYNEQFF.

The genes are TRBV2 and TRBJ1-4, with a tentative D call TRBD1 (6 bases). With 5 bases removed from V and 5 bases from J, the gap between germline ends came to 15 bases. This CDR3 spans 15 amino acids. CDR1 SNHLY and CDR2 FYNNEI come from the germline V gene. Written as DNA, the CDR3 is TGTGCCAGCAGTAAAGACCAGGGGATGAATGAAAAACTGTTTTTT. It is translated as CASSKDQGMNEKLFF.

The chain employs TRBV7-2 and TRBJ2-7; D not certain. This CDR3 spans 14 amino acids. In germline, CDR1 is SGHTA, CDR2 FQGNSA. V dropped 1 base and J dropped 5 bases, with 12 bases sitting between them. The CDR3 spells CASSLGGSSNEQYF. The CDR3 DNA reads as TGTGCCAGCAGCTTAGGTGGTAGCAGCAACGAGCAGTACTTC.

The genes are TRBV7-2 and TRBJ2-7; no clear D gene. There are 12 residues in the CDR3. Deletions cut 5 bases from V and 6 bases from J, with 11 bases between. The germline V gene encodes CDR1 SGHTA and CDR2 FQGNSA. The CDR3 DNA sequence: TGTGCCAGCAGCCCCCCTACCGGCGAGCAGTACTTC. As protein: CASSPPTGEQYF.

The V call is TRBV28, the J call TRBJ2-7; D may be TRBD2 (7 bases). Trimming took off 5 bases at V and 6 bases at J, with 11 bases between the two ends. The CDR3 extends over 12 amino acids. Germline lookup yields CDR1 MDHEN and CDR2 SYDVKM. In nucleotides, the CDR3 is TGTGCCAGCAGTCAAAGGGGGGGCGAGCAGTACTTC. Amino acid sequence: CASSQRGGEQYF.

The chain couples TRBV27 to TRBJ2-7; tentative D call: TRBD1 (5 bases). Germline-derived CDR1 and CDR2 are MNHEY and SMNVEV (reference sequence). The CDR3 contains 15 residues. Trimming took 6 bases from V and 6 from J, leaving 21 bases between them. The CDR3 region has the DNA TGTGCCAGCAGGCCCCAGGCAGGACACCTTAGCGAGCAGTACTTC. This gives the protein CASRPQAGHLSEQYF.

The rearrangement links TRBV29-1 to TRBJ2-2; TRBD1 agrees at 8 bases. This CDR3 has 14 amino acids. The V gene end was trimmed by 7 bases and the J gene end by 7 bases; junction bases not matched to a gene: 11. In germline, CDR1 is SQVTM, CDR2 ANQGSEA. The CDR3 bases are TGCAGCGCCTTCGTCCAGGGGGCAATCGGGGAGCTGTTTTTT. It specifies CSAFVQGAIGELFF.

This clone was seen just once. The chain employs TRBV5-1 and TRBJ1-1; TRBD1 matches 7 bases. Germline assignment: CDR1 SGHRS and CDR2 YFSETQ. V trimming: 4 bases; J trimming: 2 bases; junction bases outside the gene matches: 2. The CDR3 is made up of 13 amino acids. The CDR3 region has the DNA TGCGCCAGCAGCGACAGGGTCAACACTGAAGCTTTCTTT. Residues: CASSDRVNTEAFF.

The CDR3 nucleotides are TGTGCCAGCAGCTTGCTACAGCCGGGAAACACCATATATTTT. This encodes CASSLLQPGNTIYF. V and J are TRBV5-6 and TRBJ1-3; no definite D call. Germline values: CDR1 SGHDT, CDR2 YYEEEE. V shed 1 base and J shed 4 bases, with 9 bases lying between them. The CDR3 runs to 14 residues.

The V call is TRBV15, the J call TRBJ2-1, with D possibly matching TRBD2 (5 bases). The V gene's germline CDR1 is LNHNV and CDR2 YYDKDF (reference sequence). Deletions cut 5 bases from V and 1 base from J, with 12 bases between. The length of the CDR3 is 15 residues. CDR3 sequence (DNA): TGTGCCACCAGCTCCTCACGGACTTCCTACAATGAGCAGTTCTTC. This gives the protein CATSSSRTSYNEQFF. Filled out from reference TRBV15 and TRBJ2-1, the complete variable domain reads DAMVIQNPRYQVTQFGKPVTLSCSQTLNHNVMYWYQQKSSQAPKLLFHYYDKDFNNEADTPDNFQSRRPNTSFCFLDIRSPGLGDTAMYLCATSSSRTSYNEQFFGPGTRLTVL.

The rearrangement links TRBV10-3 to TRBJ2-7, with a tentative D call TRBD2 (5 bases). Germline V gives CDR1 ENHRY, CDR2 SYGVKD. This CDR3 has 12 amino acids. Trimming cost V 5 bases and J 0 bases, with 5 bases left between them. The CDR3 DNA is TGTGCCATCAGTCGGGGCTCCTACGAGCAGTACTTC. It specifies CAISRGSYEQYF.